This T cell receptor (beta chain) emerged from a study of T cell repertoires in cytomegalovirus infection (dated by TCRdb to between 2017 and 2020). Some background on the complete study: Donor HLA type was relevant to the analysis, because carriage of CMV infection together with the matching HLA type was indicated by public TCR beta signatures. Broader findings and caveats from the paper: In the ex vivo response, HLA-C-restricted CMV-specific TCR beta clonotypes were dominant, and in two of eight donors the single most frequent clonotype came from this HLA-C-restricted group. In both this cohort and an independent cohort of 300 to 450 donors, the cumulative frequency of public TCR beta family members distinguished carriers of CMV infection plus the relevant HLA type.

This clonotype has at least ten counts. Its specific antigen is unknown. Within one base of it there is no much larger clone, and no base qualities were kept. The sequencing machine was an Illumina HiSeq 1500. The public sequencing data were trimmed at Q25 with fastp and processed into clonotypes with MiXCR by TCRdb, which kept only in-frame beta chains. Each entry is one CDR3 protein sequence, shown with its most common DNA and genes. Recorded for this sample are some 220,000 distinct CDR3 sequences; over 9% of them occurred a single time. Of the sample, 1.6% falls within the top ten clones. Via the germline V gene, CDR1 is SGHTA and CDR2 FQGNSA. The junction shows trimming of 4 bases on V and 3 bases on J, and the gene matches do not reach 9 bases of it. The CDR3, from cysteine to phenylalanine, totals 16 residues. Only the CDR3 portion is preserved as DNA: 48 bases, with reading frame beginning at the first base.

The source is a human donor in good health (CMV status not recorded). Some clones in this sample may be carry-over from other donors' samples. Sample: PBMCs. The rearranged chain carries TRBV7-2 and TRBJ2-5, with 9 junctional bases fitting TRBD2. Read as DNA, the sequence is TGTGCCAGCAGCTGGGCTGCGGCTAGCGGGGAAGAGACCCAGTACTTC. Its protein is CASSWAAASGEETQYF. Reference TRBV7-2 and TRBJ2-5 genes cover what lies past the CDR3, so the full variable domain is GAGVSQSPSNKVTEKGKDVELRCDPISGHTALYWYRQSLGQGLEFLIYFQGNSAPDKSGLPSDRFSAERTGGSVSTLTIQRTQQEDSAVYLCASSWAAASGEETQYFGPGTRLLVL.